A single sample gave rise to the 5 T cell receptor beta chains below, sequenced in a study of identical twins. TCRdb re-called the 5' RACE reads through MiXCR, storing one row per CDR3 protein. This table has 550,000 to 700,000 distinct CDR3 sequences, roughly 20% appearing once. These data were also filed under a second study, of T cells expressing NK-cell markers.

Sequencing input: PBMCs. The source is a woman younger than 35 in good health.

This clonotype has a handful of counts. J is TRBJ2-7 and V is TRBV12-3 or TRBV12-4, with D perhaps TRBD1 (6 bases). This CDR3 comprises 14 residues. V was cut by 6 bases and J by 6 bases, with 18 bases left in between. CDR3 DNA sequence: TGTGCCAGCAGGAGACAGGACCAGATCGGCGAGCAGTACTTC. It translates to CASRRQDQIGEQYF.

The gene calls are TRBV7-2 and TRBJ1-1, with D maybe TRBD1 (6 bases). Germline V lookup: CDR1 SGHTA, CDR2 FQGNSA. This CDR3 has 13 residues. Trimming left V 5 bases short and J 9 bases short, with 16 bases between. CDR3 DNA sequence: TGTGCCAGCAGCCAAGGACCACAGGGTCAAGCTTTCTTT. Protein product: CASSQGPQGQAFF.

The chain couples TRBV27 to TRBJ2-2; D might be TRBD1 (6 bases). V gave up 3 bases and J gave up 2 bases, with 10 bases separating them. CDR1 is MNHEY, CDR2 SMNVEV, per germline (reference sequence). The CDR3 is made up of 15 amino acids. The CDR3, as DNA: TGTGCCAGCAGTTTCTACAGGGATAACACCGGGGAGCTGTTTTTT. It specifies CASSFYRDNTGELFF.

This clonotype has only a few counts. The chain uses TRBV4-1 and TRBJ2-7, with D tentatively TRBD2 (5 bases). CDR1 is MGHRA, CDR2 YSYEKL, per germline. This CDR3 has 16 amino acids. Trimming stripped 1 base from V and 1 base from J, with 14 bases between. The CDR3 region has the DNA TGCGCCAGCAGCCAAGGTTCCAGGAGAGGGTCCTACGAGCAGTACTTC. Protein sequence: CASSQGSRRGSYEQYF.

This clonotype was detected only a few times. V and J are TRBV20-1 and TRBJ1-5; the D is unclear. The CDR3 length is 14 residues. The V gene's germline CDR1 is DFQATT and CDR2 SNEGSKA (reference sequence). V was cut by 7 bases and J by 0 bases, with 13 bases left in between. CDR3 bases: TGCAGTGTACAGTCGCGTTATAGCAATCAGCCCCAGCATTTT. Residues: CSVQSRYSNQPQHF.